The T cell receptor beta chain described here comes from a study of spatial heterogeneity in lung cancer. Time point described: sample taken at primary tumor resection. Per germline, CDR1 MDHEN and CDR2 SYDVKM. V dropped 2 bases and J dropped 11 bases, with 12 bases sitting between them. This CDR3 spans 12 amino acids. This clonotype was picked up a small number of times. The study tagged each TCR cDNA molecule with a unique molecular identifier. TCRdb re-called the 5' RACE reads with MiXCR, one entry per CDR3 protein. The table lists about 38,000 distinct CDR3 sequences, 6.5% to 8.5% of them singletons.

This receptor was taken from a male donor with early-stage non-small cell lung cancer. Source: PBMCs, taken at surgery. This chain links TRBV28 with TRBJ1-1; D call uncertain. The CDR3 DNA is TGTGCCAGCAGTTTAGACCCCCGCCGTGCTTTCTTT. It codes for CASSLDPRRAFF.